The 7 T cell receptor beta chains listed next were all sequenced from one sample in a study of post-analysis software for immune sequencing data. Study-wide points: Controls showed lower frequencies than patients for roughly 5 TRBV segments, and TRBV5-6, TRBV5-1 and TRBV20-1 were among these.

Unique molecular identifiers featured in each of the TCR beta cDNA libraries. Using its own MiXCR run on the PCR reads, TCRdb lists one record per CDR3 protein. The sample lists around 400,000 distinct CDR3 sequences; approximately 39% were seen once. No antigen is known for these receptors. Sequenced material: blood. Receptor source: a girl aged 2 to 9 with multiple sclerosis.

DNA for the CDR3: TGCAGTGCTAGACGTAGCGGGAGGGCCGACTACGAGCAGTACTTC. As protein: CSARRSGRADYEQYF. The chain couples TRBV20-1 to TRBJ2-7, with 11 bases that match TRBD2. V lost 2 bases, J lost 3 bases, and 6 bases stayed unmatched. Germline CDR1 is DFQATT and CDR2 is SNEGSKA (reference sequence). This CDR3 has 15 amino acids.

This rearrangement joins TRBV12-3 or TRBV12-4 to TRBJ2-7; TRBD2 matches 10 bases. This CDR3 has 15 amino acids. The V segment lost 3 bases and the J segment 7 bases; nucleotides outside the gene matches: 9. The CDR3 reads CASSFPLAGVGEQYF. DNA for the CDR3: TGTGCCAGCAGTTTCCCGCTAGCGGGAGTAGGTGAGCAGTACTTC.

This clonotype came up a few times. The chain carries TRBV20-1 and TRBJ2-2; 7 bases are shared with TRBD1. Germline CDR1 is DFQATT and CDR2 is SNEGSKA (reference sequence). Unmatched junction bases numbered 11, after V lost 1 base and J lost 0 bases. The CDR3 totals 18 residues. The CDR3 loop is CSARGRGLGQSNTGELFF. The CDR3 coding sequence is TGCAGTGCTAGAGGAAGGGGGCTGGGACAATCGAACACCGGGGAGCTGTTTTTT.

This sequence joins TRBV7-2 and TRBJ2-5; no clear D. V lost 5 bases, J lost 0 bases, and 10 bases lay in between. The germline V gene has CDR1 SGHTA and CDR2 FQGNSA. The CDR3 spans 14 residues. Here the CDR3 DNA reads TGTGCCAGCAGCCTCTATAGGAACCAAGAGACCCAGTACTTC. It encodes CASSLYRNQETQYF.

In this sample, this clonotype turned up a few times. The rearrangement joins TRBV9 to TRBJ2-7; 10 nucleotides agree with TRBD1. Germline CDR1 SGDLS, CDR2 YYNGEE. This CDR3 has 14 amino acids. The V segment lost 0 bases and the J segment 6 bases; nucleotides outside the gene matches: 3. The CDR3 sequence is CASSVETGGGEQYF. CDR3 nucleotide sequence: TGTGCCAGCAGCGTAGAGACAGGGGGCGGCGAGCAGTACTTC. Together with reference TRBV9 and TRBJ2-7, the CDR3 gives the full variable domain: DSGVTQTPKHLITATGQRVTLRCSPRSGDLSVYWYQQSLDQGLQFLIQYYNGEERAKGNILERFSAQQFPDLHSELNLSSLELGDSALYFCASSVETGGGEQYFGPGTRLTVT.

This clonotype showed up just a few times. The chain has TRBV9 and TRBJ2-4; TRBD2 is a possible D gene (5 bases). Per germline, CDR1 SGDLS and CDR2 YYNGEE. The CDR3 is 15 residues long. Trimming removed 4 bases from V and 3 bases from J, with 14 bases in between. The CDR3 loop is CASSSGIQYKNIQYF. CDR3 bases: TGTGCCAGCAGCTCCGGGATCCAATACAAAAACATTCAGTACTTC.

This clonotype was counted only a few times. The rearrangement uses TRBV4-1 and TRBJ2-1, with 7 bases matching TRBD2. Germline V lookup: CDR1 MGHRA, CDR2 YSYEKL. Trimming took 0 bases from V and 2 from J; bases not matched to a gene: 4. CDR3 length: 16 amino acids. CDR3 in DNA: TGCGCCAGCAGCCAAGAGCGGGGGACCCCCTACAATGAGCAGTTCTTC. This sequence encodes CASSQERGTPYNEQFF.